This T cell receptor beta chain is from a study of shared clonotypes between healthy human individuals. This table comes from immunoSEQ multiplex PCR, and its TCRdb copy is limited to in-frame clones, with some not included. This table holds over a million clones, roughly 97% found once. This TCR derives from a young man in good health. The sample consisted of naive CD4+ T cells sorted from blood. Subset denoted: CD45RA+ positively selected.

The CDR3 here is CSVGAGGPSGELFF. CDR3 sequence (DNA): TGCAGCGTTGGGGCAGGGGGGCCTTCCGGGGAGCTGTTTTTT. This chain uses TRBV29-1 with TRBJ2-2; D might be TRBD1 (7 bases). Trimming removed 4 bases at V and 6 bases at J, with 15 bases between. CDR3 length: 14 amino acids. The germline V gene encodes CDR1 SQVTM and CDR2 ANQGSEA.